This entry concerns a single T cell receptor beta chain. The sample comes from a study of blood T cell repertoires in COVID-19. TCRdb keeps only in-frame clones here, not all; method: immunoSEQ multiplex PCR. The repertoire holds under 200,000 clones, about four fifths seen once, with under 4% in the top ten. The sequence derives from a woman aged 25 to 45 who had been exposed to COVID-19. The specimen was PBMCs or T cells enriched from blood (not recorded which).

The CDR3 nucleotides are TGTGCCAGCTCAGGACAGGGTGACAATCAGCCCCAGCATTTT. Translated: CASSGQGDNQPQHF. The chain carries TRBV6-6 and TRBJ1-5, with 8 bases fitting TRBD1. CDR3 length: 14 amino acids. J lost 3 bases, V lost 8 bases, and 6 bases had no gene match. CDR1 and CDR2 from the germline V gene are MNHNY and SVGAGI (reference sequence).